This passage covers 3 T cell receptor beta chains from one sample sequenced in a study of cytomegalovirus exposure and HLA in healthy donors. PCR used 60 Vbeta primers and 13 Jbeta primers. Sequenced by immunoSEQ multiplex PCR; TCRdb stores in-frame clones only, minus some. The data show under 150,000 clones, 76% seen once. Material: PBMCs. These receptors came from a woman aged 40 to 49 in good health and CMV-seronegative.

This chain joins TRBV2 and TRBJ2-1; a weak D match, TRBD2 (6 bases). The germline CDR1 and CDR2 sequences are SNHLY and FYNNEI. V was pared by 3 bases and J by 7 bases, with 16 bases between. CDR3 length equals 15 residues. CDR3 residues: CASSEGGAGRNEQFF. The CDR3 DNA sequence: TGTGCCAGCAGTGAGGGGGGTGCGGGAAGGAATGAGCAGTTCTTC.

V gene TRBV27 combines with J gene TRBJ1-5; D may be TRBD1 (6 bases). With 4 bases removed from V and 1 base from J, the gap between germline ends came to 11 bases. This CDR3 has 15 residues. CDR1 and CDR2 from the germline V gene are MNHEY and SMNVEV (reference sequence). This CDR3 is CASSSGQGSNQPQHF. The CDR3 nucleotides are TGTGCCAGCAGTTCAGGGCAGGGGAGCAATCAGCCCCAGCATTTT.

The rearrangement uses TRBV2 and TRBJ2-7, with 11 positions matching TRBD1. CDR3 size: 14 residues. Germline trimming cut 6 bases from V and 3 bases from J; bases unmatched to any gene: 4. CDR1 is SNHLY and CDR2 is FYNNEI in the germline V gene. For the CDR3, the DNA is TGTGCCAGCAGATCCGGGACAGGGGGCTACGAGCAGTACTTC. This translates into CASRSGTGGYEQYF.